One and the same sample provided the 20 T cell receptor beta chains below, sequenced in a study of blood T cell repertoires in COVID-19. Some clones are missing from TCRdb's copy, which holds only in-frame ones; the method was immunoSEQ multiplex PCR. In the table there are about 400,000 clones, 85% to 90% of which are singletons. What was sequenced was PBMCs or T cells enriched from blood (not recorded which). These receptor sequences come from a woman aged 30 to 39 who had recovered from COVID-19.

The V call is TRBV18, the J call TRBJ2-7, with 7 bases lining up with TRBD1. The CDR3 loop spans 16 amino acids. Unmatched junction bases numbered 10, after V lost 3 bases and J lost 2 bases. CDR1 is KGHSH and CDR2 is LQKENI in the germline V gene. CDR3: CASSPIGQAVTYEQYF. CDR3 coding DNA: TGTGCCAGCTCACCGATTGGACAGGCGGTAACCTACGAGCAGTACTTC.

The V gene is TRBV2, the J gene TRBJ2-7; D perhaps matches TRBD2 (7 bases). CDR3 size: 15 residues. V lost 6 bases and J 8 bases, leaving 23 bases between the germline ends. From germline, CDR1 is SNHLY and CDR2 FYNNEI. The CDR3 bases are TGTGCCAGCAGCTCGAGGGGGGGGCCATCCCTCCAGCAGTACTTC. Its translation is CASSSRGGPSLQQYF.

The chain recombines TRBV7-9 with TRBJ1-4; 10 bases line up with TRBD1. V gave up 4 bases and J gave up 4 bases; unmatched junction bases: 0. The CDR3 is 14 residues long. Germline CDR1 SEHNR, CDR2 FQNEAQ (reference sequence). In DNA, the CDR3 is TGTGCCAGCAGCTGGACAGGGGGTAATGAAAAACTGTTTTTT. Encoded protein: CASSWTGGNEKLFF.

This clone has just one count. The chain employs TRBV6-2 or TRBV6-3 and TRBJ1-1; 8 bases map to TRBD1. CDR1 and CDR2 from the germline V gene are MNHEY and SVGEGT. V lost 5 bases to trimming and J lost 8 bases; unmatched junction nucleotides: 1. The CDR3 loop spans 11 amino acids. The CDR3 here is CASSGTGEAFF. Here the CDR3 DNA reads TGTGCCAGCAGTGGGACAGGAGAAGCTTTCTTT.

The chain joins TRBV24-1 to TRBJ1-2, with D maybe TRBD1 (5 bases). The germline gives CDR1 KGHDR, CDR2 SFDVKD. The CDR3 extends over 16 amino acids. V dropped 3 bases and J dropped 2 bases, with 15 bases sitting between them. For the CDR3, the DNA is TGTGCCACCAGTGATGCGTCGGGGGGTCGGAACTATGGCTACACCTTC. Encoded protein: CATSDASGGRNYGYTF.

V usage is TRBV7-9 and J usage is TRBJ2-3; unclear D gene. In germline, CDR1 is SEHNR, CDR2 FQNEAQ (reference sequence). The ends were cut back, 8 bases at V and 5 bases at J, with 11 bases in the middle. The CDR3 is made up of 12 amino acids. The CDR3 sequence: CASEPGGDTQYF. CDR3 nucleotide sequence: TGTGCCAGCGAGCCCGGCGGAGATACGCAGTATTTT.

The chain joins TRBV25-1 to TRBJ2-7, with 9 nucleotides matching TRBD1. The CDR3 contains 18 residues. Looked up from germline, CDR1 is MGHDK and CDR2 is SYGVNS. V dropped 4 bases and J dropped 5; count of bases not matched to a gene: 18. This chain's CDR3 is CASSVLITNRTGAHEQYF. Here the CDR3 DNA reads TGTGCCAGCAGTGTGCTGATAACTAACAGGACAGGGGCCCACGAGCAGTACTTC.

The V call is TRBV6-1, the J call TRBJ1-3; D ambiguous. Germline V gene sequence: CDR1 MNHNS, CDR2 SASEGT. The CDR3 loop spans 17 amino acids. V was cut by 2 bases and J by 0 bases, with 14 bases left in between. In nucleotides, the CDR3 is TGTGCCAGCAGTGAATATACGGGAGGGTTCTCTGGAAACACCATATATTTT. Protein: CASSEYTGGFSGNTIYF.

The chain is built from TRBV9 and TRBJ2-1, with TRBD2 identical over 8 bases. Trimming cost V 2 bases and J 7 bases; bases outside gene matches: 8. The V gene's germline CDR1 is SGDLS and CDR2 YYNGEE. The CDR3 spans 15 residues. The CDR3 loop reads CASSVRGLVENEQFF. The CDR3 nucleotides are TGTGCCAGCAGCGTGAGGGGACTAGTTGAGAATGAGCAGTTCTTC. The whole variable domain, remainder taken from reference TRBV9 and TRBJ2-1, is DSGVTQTPKHLITATGQRVTLRCSPRSGDLSVYWYQQSLDQGLQFLIQYYNGEERAKGNILERFSAQQFPDLHSELNLSSLELGDSALYFCASSVRGLVENEQFFGPGTRLTVL.

The chain uses TRBV3-1 (or the pseudogene TRBV3-2) and TRBJ1-6, with 9 bases fitting TRBD1. Germline V gene data show CDR1 as LGHDT and CDR2 as YNNKEL (reference sequence). After removal of 3 bases from V and 3 bases from J, the junction contained 9 bases not matched to a gene. CDR3 size: 18 residues. The CDR3 DNA sequence: TGTGCCAGCAGCCAGCTGACAGGGGGAAGTGGCTATAATTCACCCCTCCACTTT. Protein: CASSQLTGGSGYNSPLHF.

V is TRBV19 and J is TRBJ1-6; a possible D gene is TRBD1 (6 bases). This CDR3 has 16 amino acids. V lost 4 bases and J 4 bases, leaving 14 bases between the germline ends. Germline loops: CDR1 LNHDA, CDR2 SQIVND (reference sequence). CDR3 protein: CASSKRGQNYNSPLHF. The CDR3, as DNA: TGTGCCAGTAGTAAGCGGGGGCAGAATTATAATTCACCCCTCCACTTT.

The chain carries TRBV2 and TRBJ2-7, with 9 bases fitting TRBD2. CDR1 SNHLY and CDR2 FYNNEI come from the germline V gene. The V gene end was trimmed by 6 bases and the J gene end by 6 bases; junction bases not matched to a gene: 9. This CDR3 contains 14 residues. CDR3 sequence reads: CASSGGGAAVEQYF. The DNA for the CDR3 is TGTGCCAGCAGCGGCGGGGGGGCCGCTGTCGAGCAGTACTTC.

This clone occurred once. The chain uses TRBV4-1 and TRBJ1-2; TRBD1 agrees at 11 bases. CDR1 and CDR2 from the germline V gene are MGHRA and YSYEKL. There are 15 residues in the CDR3. Trimming at V came to 0 bases and at J to 3 bases, leaving 0 bases not matched to a gene. The CDR3 sequence is CASSQEGQGDYGYTF. DNA for the CDR3: TGCGCCAGCAGCCAAGAGGGACAGGGGGACTATGGCTACACCTTC.

This chain links TRBV30 with TRBJ1-1; TRBD1 is a possible D gene (5 bases). This CDR3 has 17 amino acids. The germline V and J ends were trimmed by 3 bases and 0 bases, with 20 bases remaining between them. Germline CDR1 reads GTSNPN; CDR2 reads SVGIG (reference sequence). CDR3 sequence: CAWSHPGAGVMNTEAFF. The CDR3 DNA reads TGTGCCTGGAGCCATCCGGGAGCGGGGGTAATGAACACTGAAGCTTTCTTT.

The rearrangement joins TRBV12-5 to TRBJ1-5, with 9 positions matching TRBD1. CDR3 length equals 17 residues. Germline CDR1 reads LGHNT; CDR2 reads FRNRAP. V gave up 0 bases and J gave up 0 bases; unmatched junction bases: 3. This chain's CDR3 is CASGLVQGAYSNQPQHF. In DNA form, the CDR3 reads TGTGCTAGTGGTTTGGTACAGGGGGCGTATAGCAATCAGCCCCAGCATTTT.

The V gene is TRBV20-1, the J gene TRBJ1-2; tentative D call: TRBD1 (5 bases). The CDR3 loop spans 13 amino acids. V was pared by 3 bases and J by 6 bases, with 14 bases between. The germline CDR1 and CDR2 sequences are DFQATT and SNEGSKA (reference sequence). The CDR3, as DNA: TGCAGTGCTAGTACCAGGGTGACGAATGGCTACACCTTC. Translating gives CSASTRVTNGYTF.

V usage is TRBV19 and J usage is TRBJ1-1; D ambiguous. This CDR3 has 15 amino acids. V was pared by 2 bases and J by 1 base, with 11 bases between. CDR1 LNHDA and CDR2 SQIVND come from the germline V gene (reference sequence). Here the CDR3 DNA reads TGTGCCAGTAGTATATCGTACAGCCAGAACACTGAAGCTTTCTTT. Protein: CASSISYSQNTEAFF. Using reference TRBV19 and TRBJ1-1 for the parts outside the CDR3, the full variable domain is DGGITQSPKYLFRKEGQNVTLSCEQNLNHDAMYWYRQDPGQGLRLIYYSQIVNDFQKGDIAEGYSVSREKKESFPLTVTSAQKNPTAFYLCASSISYSQNTEAFFGQGTRLTVV.

V is TRBV28 and J is TRBJ1-3, with TRBD1 as a possible D gene (6 bases). The CDR3 is 15 amino acids. Trimming pared 7 bases from V and 0 bases from J, leaving 13 bases between. In germline, CDR1 is MDHEN, CDR2 SYDVKM. In nucleotides, the CDR3 is TGTGCCAGCACCGTCCGGGACATCTCTGGAAACACCATATATTTT. Translation: CASTVRDISGNTIYF.

The chain has TRBV10-3 and TRBJ1-6, with D possibly being TRBD1 (6 bases). V gave up 6 bases and J gave up 6 bases, with 9 bases separating them. Looked up from germline, CDR1 is ENHRY and CDR2 is SYGVKD. This CDR3 comprises 13 residues. The DNA for the CDR3 is TGTGCCATCAGGAGGGACACTAATTCACCCCTCCACTTT. Translation gives CAIRRDTNSPLHF.

This chain links TRBV30 with TRBJ2-2; D is perhaps TRBD1 (6 bases). V lost 4 bases to trimming and J lost 5 bases, with 14 bases between them. CDR3 size: 14 residues. The germline V gene encodes CDR1 GTSNPN and CDR2 SVGIG (reference sequence). The CDR3 sequence: CAWTITGRTGELFF. CDR3 in DNA: TGTGCCTGGACTATTACAGGGCGGACCGGGGAGCTGTTTTTT.